A selection of T cell receptor beta chains follows, all from one sample in a study of identical twins. TCRdb processed the 5' RACE reads anew with MiXCR; each CDR3 protein has one entry. The repertoire holds around 1.7 million distinct CDR3 sequences, with around 33% as singletons. Material for sequencing was cord blood. The source of these receptors is a newborn girl in good health. Both conserved end residues are part of each CDR3. The D gene is left open where the match is weak. Only part of the rows carry a size: once, few, many, or a class if the clone is expanded.

J | size | V | D | DNA | CDR3
TRBJ1-1 | NA | TRBV7-2 | NA | TGTGCCAGCAGGCCGGTAGGGTGGGGCACTGGAGCTTTCTTT | CASRPVGWGTGAFF
TRBJ2-7 | NA | TRBV27 | TRBD1 | TGTGCCAGCAGTTCCCTGGACAGGGGGACTCCGTACGAGCAGTACTTC | CASSSLDRGTPYEQYF
TRBJ2-3 | NA | TRBV11-3 | TRBD2 | TGTGCCAGCAGCACCCGTCTCGGACTAGAGGCAGATACGCAGTATTTT | CASSTRLGLEADTQYF
TRBJ2-1 | NA | TRBV20-1 | TRBD2 | TGCAGTCTAGCGGGAGTTGGGAATGAGCAGTTCTTC | CSLAGVGNEQFF
TRBJ1-2 | NA | TRBV2 | NA | TGTGCCAGCATCGGGGTGAACTATGGCTACACCTTC | CASIGVNYGYTF
TRBJ1-2 | NA | TRBV5-1 | NA | TGCGCCAGCAGCACTACAGGGACGGGGACGAGGGGCTACACCTTC | CASSTTGTGTRGYTF
TRBJ2-3 | NA | TRBV11-2 | NA | TGTGCCAACCTCGCCTTGGGGCCCACAGATACGCAGTATTTT | CANLALGPTDTQYF
TRBJ2-1 | NA | TRBV20-1 | TRBD2 | TGCAGTGCTAGAGATACAGCGGGAGCTCCCTACAATGAGCAGTTCTTC | CSARDTAGAPYNEQFF
TRBJ1-5 | few | TRBV2 | NA | TGTGCCAGCAGGCTCGATCAGCCCCAGCATTTT | CASRLDQPQHF
TRBJ1-1 | few | TRBV3-1 | TRBD1 | TGTGCCAGCAGCCAAGTCGTACAGGGGGAAGCTTTCTTT | CASSQVVQGEAFF
TRBJ2-6 | NA | TRBV12-3/TRBV12-4 | NA | TGTGCCAGCAGTTCCCGAGGCCTACCTGGGGCCAACGTCCTGACTTTC | CASSSRGLPGANVLTF
TRBJ2-3 | few | TRBV9 | NA | TGTGCCAGCAGCGTAGGCCTGGGGCTCACAGATACGCAGTATTTT | CASSVGLGLTDTQYF
TRBJ2-5 | many | TRBV5-1 | NA | TGCGCCAGCAGCTTGGCCTCGGACTTGCATCAAGAGACCCAGTACTTC | CASSLASDLHQETQYF
TRBJ2-7 | few | TRBV20-1 | TRBD2 | TGCAGTGCTTCCGGACTAGAACTCTACGAGCAGTACTTC | CSASGLELYEQYF
TRBJ2-3 | NA | TRBV9 | TRBD2 | TGTGCCAGCAGCGTAGGGACTAGCGGGAGAACAGATACGCAGTATTTT | CASSVGTSGRTDTQYF
TRBJ1-3 | NA | TRBV20-1 | TRBD1 | TGCAGTGCTAGAGATTCGTCAGGGGGCTCTGGAAACACCATATATTTT | CSARDSSGGSGNTIYF
TRBJ2-1 | NA | TRBV2 | NA | TGTGCCAGCAGTCCGAGCGGGCCGCGGTCCAATGAGCAGTTCTTC | CASSPSGPRSNEQFF
TRBJ2-3 | few | TRBV27 | TRBD1 | TGTGCCAGCAGCTCCCTGGGACAGGGTGATAAAGATACGCAGTATTTT | CASSSLGQGDKDTQYF
TRBJ2-1 | NA | TRBV4-1 | NA | TGCGCCAGCAGCCAGTACAGGGCCTATGAGCAGTTCTTC | CASSQYRAYEQFF
TRBJ1-5 | NA | TRBV6-1 | NA | TGTGCCAGCAGTGTGTCAGGAGAGTATAGCAATCAGCCCCAGCATTTT | CASSVSGEYSNQPQHF
TRBJ2-4 | many | TRBV10-3 | NA | TGTGCCATCAGTGCCGCAGGCCCAGCCAAAAACATTCAGTACTTC | CAISAAGPAKNIQYF
TRBJ2-5 | many | TRBV11-2 | TRBD2 | TGTGCCAGCAGCTTAGTTCTAGCGGGAGGACAAGAGACCCAGTACTTC | CASSLVLAGGQETQYF
TRBJ2-7 | many | TRBV3-1 | NA | TGTGCCAGCAGCCAAGACCACAGCTCCTACGAGCAGTACTTC | CASSQDHSSYEQYF
TRBJ1-1 | few | TRBV29-1 | NA | TGCAGCGTTGAAGGAGGGCCAACGAACACTGAAGCTTTCTTT | CSVEGGPTNTEAFF
TRBJ2-2 | NA | TRBV6-1 | TRBD1 | TGTGCCAGCAGTCCTACCGGGACAGGGGGCGCAACTAACACCGGGGAGCTGTTTTTT | CASSPTGTGGATNTGELFF
TRBJ2-1 | few | TRBV14 | TRBD2 | TGTGCCAGCAGCCAAGGAGTAGCGGGAGGGTTTTTAAAATCCTACAATGAGCAGTTCTTC | CASSQGVAGGFLKSYNEQFF
TRBJ2-1 | NA | TRBV28 | TRBD2 | TGTGCCAGCCGCCCCCCCGGGGGGGCCTACAATGAGCAGTTCTTC | CASRPPGGAYNEQFF
TRBJ2-1 | few | TRBV10-3 | TRBD2 | TGTGCCATTAGGCTAGCGGGAGAATGGGCTTACAATGAGCAGTTCTTC | CAIRLAGEWAYNEQFF
TRBJ1-3 | NA | TRBV5-1 | NA | TGCGCCAGCCAACAGGGCGACCCTGGAAACACCATATATTTT | CASQQGDPGNTIYF
TRBJ2-7 | few | TRBV7-9 | NA | TGTGCCAGCGAAGGACACCTCTACGAGCAGTACTTC | CASEGHLYEQYF
TRBJ1-2 | few | TRBV20-1 | NA | TGCAGTGGGTTCGACAGTTTTAACTATGGCTACACCTTC | CSGFDSFNYGYTF
TRBJ1-1 | few | TRBV7-8 | NA | TGTGCCAGCAGCTTAGCCCCCAGTATGAACACTGAAGCTTTCTTT | CASSLAPSMNTEAFF
TRBJ2-2 | NA | TRBV5-1 | TRBD2 | TGTGCCAGCAGCCATCTCAGCGGGGACACCGGGGAGCTGTTTTTT | CASSHLSGDTGELFF
TRBJ2-5 | few | TRBV19 | TRBD2 | TGTGCCAGTAGTATGCCCGGGAGGGAGACCCAGTACTTC | CASSMPGRETQYF
TRBJ2-1 | NA | TRBV14 | TRBD2 | TGTGCCAGCAGCCTAGAAAGCGGGAGCCTCTACAATGAGCAGTTCTTC | CASSLESGSLYNEQFF
TRBJ2-1 | NA | TRBV7-9 | NA | TGTGCCAGCAGCCAACAGGATTGGGACAATGAGCAGTTCTTC | CASSQQDWDNEQFF
TRBJ2-3 | few | TRBV20-1 | TRBD2 | TGCAGTGAAGCGGGGGGAGGGGATACGCAGTATTTT | CSEAGGGDTQYF
TRBJ2-1 | NA | TRBV7-2 | TRBD1 | TGTGCCAGCAGCTTAGGGACAGGGGGAATTCATGAGCAGTTCTTC | CASSLGTGGIHEQFF
TRBJ2-7 | few | TRBV2 | TRBD1 | TGTGCCAGCAGTTCGACAGGGGGCTACGCCTACGAGCAGTACTTC | CASSSTGGYAYEQYF
TRBJ1-1 | few | TRBV20-1 | NA | TGCAGTGCTAGACCGGACCGATACACTGAAGCTTTCTTT | CSARPDRYTEAFF
TRBJ2-5 | few | TRBV28 | TRBD2 | TGTGCCAGCAGACCTGTAGCGGGGGAACAAGAGACCCAGTACTTC | CASRPVAGEQETQYF
TRBJ2-3 | few | TRBV20-1 | NA | TGCAGTGCTAGGGCGGGGTATCGCCCAAGCACAGATACGCAGTATTTT | CSARAGYRPSTDTQYF
TRBJ2-2 | NA | TRBV10-3 | TRBD2 | TGTGCCATCAGTGCTCTGACTAGCGGGATGGTCGGGGAGCTGTTTTTT | CAISALTSGMVGELFF
TRBJ1-4 | NA | TRBV7-9 | NA | TGTGCCAGCACCGAGAGCGGAGGAAAACTGTTTTTT | CASTESGGKLFF
TRBJ1-1 | NA | TRBV5-1 | TRBD1 | TGCGCCAGCAGCTTGGGAGGGACAGAGACTGAAGCTTTCTTT | CASSLGGTETEAFF
TRBJ1-1 | NA | TRBV20-1 | NA | TGCAGTGCGCCACGCTCCAGCAACACTGAAGCTTTCTTT | CSAPRSSNTEAFF
TRBJ1-2 | NA | TRBV20-1 | NA | TGCAGTGCTGTGGGGGATCCCTATGGCTACACCTTC | CSAVGDPYGYTF
TRBJ2-7 | many | TRBV21-1 | NA | TGTGCCAGCACAACAGGGACCTACGAGCAGTACTTC | CASTTGTYEQYF
TRBJ2-5 | NA | TRBV3-1 | TRBD2 | TGTGCCAGCAGCCGTCCAAGCGGGGGCGAGACCCAGTACTTC | CASSRPSGGETQYF
TRBJ2-3 | NA | TRBV7-9 | NA | TGTGCCAGCAGCTTACCACCGTATACGCAGTATTTT | CASSLPPYTQYF
TRBJ2-5 | few | TRBV7-2 | TRBD2 | TGTGCCAGCAGCTTTAGCCTCGGGACTAGCGGGAGAACGTACCAAGAGACCCAGTACTTC | CASSFSLGTSGRTYQETQYF
TRBJ2-7 | NA | TRBV2 | NA | TGTGCCAGCAGTGGAATACAAGGGGACGAGCAGTACTTC | CASSGIQGDEQYF
TRBJ2-3 | many | TRBV5-1 | NA | TGCGCCAGCAGCTCAGGTCCCACAGATACGCAGTATTTT | CASSSGPTDTQYF
TRBJ2-7 | few | TRBV7-9 | NA | TGTGCCAGCAGCTTGGGGCCCGATCGACGGGACTCCTACGAGCAGTACTTC | CASSLGPDRRDSYEQYF
TRBJ1-5 | NA | TRBV6-1 | NA | TGTGCCGCTGCCAAAACTCCGGGGCAGCCCCAGCATTTT | CAAAKTPGQPQHF
TRBJ2-6 | NA | TRBV3-1 | TRBD2 | TGTGCCAGCAGCCCATTGACTAGCGGGTATTCTGGGGCCAACGTCCTGACTTTC | CASSPLTSGYSGANVLTF
TRBJ1-2 | NA | TRBV20-1 | NA | TGCAGTGCCCCCAGACAGCTCGGTGATGGCTACACCTTC | CSAPRQLGDGYTF